This T cell receptor (beta chain) stems from a study of blood T cell repertoires in COVID-19. The CDR3 has 18 residues. J was trimmed by 1 base and V by 3 bases; bases with no gene match: 11. The germline V gene has CDR1 WSHSY and CDR2 SAAADI. The repertoire was sequenced with immunoSEQ multiplex PCR; TCRdb's copy has only in-frame clones and lacks some. The sample gives over 250,000 clones, about three quarters of which show up once; 3.3% is in the top ten. The TCR comes from a woman of 80 years or more with acute or convalescent COVID-19. The genes are TRBV10-2 and TRBJ1-2, with 10 bases that match TRBD1. The sample consisted of peripheral blood. In DNA form, the CDR3 reads TGCGCCAGCAGTGAAATGGAGGGGACAGGGGTGAATAACTATGGCTACACCTTC. The encoded protein is CASSEMEGTGVNNYGYTF.